One TCR beta chain is described in this entry. V was pared by 2 bases and J by 2 bases, with 15 bases between. CDR3 length: 16 amino acids. Germline CDR1 SNHLY, CDR2 FYNNEI. The sample belongs to a study of technical replicates of blood from a few donors. Using immunoSEQ multiplex PCR, the repertoire was profiled, and TCRdb retains in-frame clones only, with some absent. Of just over 80,000 clones in the sample, roughly 94% are singletons; the top ten hold less than 0.4%. This clonotype was sampled from a human donor in good health. The sample consisted of T cells isolated from PBMCs. V usage is TRBV2 and J usage is TRBJ2-5; D gene uncertain. The CDR3 nucleotides read TGTGCCAGCAGTGAAATTGGAGAACTCCCACAAGAGACCCAGTACTTC. Protein sequence: CASSEIGELPQETQYF.